A single sample gave rise to the 9 T cell receptor beta chains below, sequenced in a study of cytomegalovirus exposure and HLA in healthy donors. PCR employed 60 Vbeta and 13 Jbeta primers. Using immunoSEQ multiplex PCR, the repertoire was profiled, and TCRdb retains in-frame clones only, with some absent. This repertoire includes around 140,000 clones. Specimen: PBMCs. The source of these receptors is a woman in her 40s in good health and CMV-seronegative.

The rearrangement joins TRBV25-1 to TRBJ1-1; no definite D call. This CDR3 has 16 residues. V lost 3 bases, J lost 1 base, and 15 bases lay in between. The germline gives CDR1 MGHDK, CDR2 SYGVNS. The DNA for the CDR3 is TGTGCCAGCAGTGACCATCGCGGAAACCGGAACACTGAAGCTTTCTTT. Translating it yields CASSDHRGNRNTEAFF.

The J gene is TRBJ2-7, the V gene TRBV5-1, with 8 bases aligning to TRBD1. This CDR3 contains 16 residues. The germline CDR1 and CDR2 sequences are SGHRS and YFSETQ. V lost 0 bases, J lost 4 bases, and 9 bases stayed unmatched. CDR3 bases: TGCGCCAGCAGCTTGGAGAAGACAGGGGATGGATACGAGCAGTACGTC. Translated, it gives CASSLEKTGDGYEQYV.

The chain joins TRBV7-8 to TRBJ2-2; the D is unclear. This CDR3 spans 13 amino acids. Germline CDR1 SGHVS, CDR2 FQNEAQ. V was clipped by 2 bases and J by 5 bases, with 6 bases between them. CDR3 in amino acids: CASSLYLTGELFF. The DNA of the CDR3 is TGTGCCAGCAGCTTATACCTAACCGGGGAGCTGTTTTTT.

This chain joins TRBV7-2 and TRBJ1-2; TRBD1 matches at 8 bases. Trimming removed 6 bases from V and 3 bases from J; junction bases left unmatched: 6. Germline assignment: CDR1 SGHTA and CDR2 FQGNSA. The CDR3 runs 14 residues. CDR3 amino acids: CASRLQGADYGYTF. The CDR3 DNA is TGTGCCAGCAGACTCCAGGGGGCAGACTATGGCTACACCTTC.

The chain combines TRBV6-1 with TRBJ2-1; 10 nucleotides agree with TRBD2. The CDR3 runs 15 residues. CDR1 is MNHNS, CDR2 SASEGT, per germline. V dropped 8 bases and J dropped 8; count of bases not matched to a gene: 12. In DNA, the CDR3 is TGTGCCAGCGCCCTAGCGGGGGCCCGGTACTATGAGCAGTTCTTC. It specifies CASALAGARYYEQFF.

The J gene is TRBJ2-2, the V gene TRBV5-1, with D tentatively TRBD1 (5 bases). V lost 0 bases to trimming and J lost 0 bases, with 9 bases between them. This CDR3 is built from 16 residues. Germline V lookup: CDR1 SGHRS, CDR2 YFSETQ. CDR3 in DNA: TGCGCCAGCAGCTTGGTTAGCAGGGCGAACACCGGGGAGCTGTTTTTT. Amino acids: CASSLVSRANTGELFF.

V gene TRBV28 combines with J gene TRBJ1-2; perhaps TRBD1 as D (5 bases). V lost 1 base and J 9 bases, leaving 9 bases between the germline ends. From germline, CDR1 is MDHEN and CDR2 SYDVKM. The CDR3 has 12 residues. The CDR3 DNA reads as TGTGCCAGCAGTTTATTTCGGGGGAGCTACACCTTC. Its protein product is CASSLFRGSYTF.

The J gene is TRBJ2-5, the V gene TRBV4-3; perhaps TRBD2 as D (6 bases). The CDR3 runs 16 residues. CDR1 and CDR2 from the germline V gene are LGHNA and YSLEER. Trimming removed 0 bases at V and 5 bases at J, with 16 bases between. CDR3 amino acids: CASSQDHLGTGETQYF. The CDR3 nucleotides read TGCGCCAGCAGCCAAGATCATCTCGGGACTGGGGAGACCCAGTACTTC.

The V gene is TRBV5-4, the J gene TRBJ2-3, with D possibly matching TRBD2 (5 bases). Trimming took 3 bases from V and 2 from J, leaving 7 bases between them. Per the germline V gene, CDR1 is SGHNT and CDR2 is YYREEE (reference sequence). The CDR3 is made up of 13 amino acids. The CDR3 DNA sequence: TGTGCCAGCAGCTCGACTAACACAGATACGCAGTATTTT. Amino acid sequence: CASSSTNTDTQYF.